This TCR beta chain was captured by sequencing in a study of regulatory T cells in long-lasting Graves disease. Time point described: newly diagnosed GD, antithyroid drugs for less than 3 months. Construction of the TCR library relied on RNA isolated from PBMCs. Peripheral blood, 7 to 9.5 milliliters of it, was drawn into EDTA tubes. Combining iRepertoire HTBI primers with Arm-PCR of CDR3 regions, the authors built TCR beta libraries. TCRdb redid the calling of the multiplex PCR reads with MiXCR, one entry per CDR3 protein. The sample has 300,000 to 400,000 distinct CDR3 sequences; approximately 15% are singletons. Remarks on this clonotype: As yet, its antigen is unknown.

General study results and limits: Persistent disease was associated with favored TRBV28 usage and with favored use of TRBJ1-2 and TRBJ2-5.

There are 13 residues in the CDR3. J was trimmed by 8 bases and V by 9 bases; bases with no gene match: 5. Germline assignment: CDR1 SNHLY and CDR2 FYNNEI. In addition, the sample was reused for a study of T cells in Graves' hyperthyroidism and ophthalmopathy.

Sample: peripheral blood mononuclear cells (PBMCs), taken at new diagnosis, from a patient treated with antithyroid drugs. The chain is built from TRBV2 and TRBJ1-6; 9 nucleotides align to TRBD1. The clonotype comes from a man in his forties or fifties with Graves disease. The CDR3 spells CARRRQGDSPLHF. The CDR3 DNA reads as TGTGCCAGACGACGACAGGGGGATTCACCCCTCCACTTT.